This TCR beta chain was identified in a study of response to subunit inactivated influenza vaccine (dated by TCRdb to 2016 to 2019). In the study overall: Deep quantitative T cell receptor repertoire profiling was used in the study to track responses to a trivalent subunit inactivated influenza vaccine.

Broader findings and caveats from the paper: The authors proposed that each seasonal influenza vaccination may bring in only a limited number of new T cells.

V and J lose 2 bases and 5 bases, and a span of 7 bases separates them. The CDR3, from cysteine to phenylalanine, totals 13 residues. Left in the record is the CDR3 DNA by itself, 39 bases read in frame from the first base. The germline V gene (reference sequence) provides CDR1 MNHNY and CDR2 SVGAGI. This clonotype was seen many times. Which antigen it targets is not known. Base qualities are not provided; no much larger clone lies one nucleotide away. Receptors were amplified or captured by RT-PCR. Sequencing took place on an Illumina HiSeq 2500. TCRdb reanalyzed the raw reads on its own, using fastp at Q25 for trimming and MiXCR for clone calling, and kept in-frame beta chains. Rows merge per CDR3 protein into single entries with the most common DNA and genes. This sample gives almost 600,000 distinct CDR3 sequences in total; 14% of them show up just once. The ten largest account for 8.5% to 14% of the sample.

The chain links TRBV6-6 with TRBJ2-1; TRBD1 is possibly the D segment (5 matching bases). This TCR was sampled from a man aged 50-60 years who received an inactivated influenza vaccine. Donor details come from another sample of the same person, matched by shared clones. This specimen was PBMCs from blood, taken about 12 days after vaccination. The CDR3: CASSYDRHNEQFF. The nucleotide sequence reads TGTGCCAGCAGTTACGACAGACACAATGAGCAGTTCTTC.